The clone carrying this T cell receptor beta chain was seen many times. CDR3 size: 15 residues. The V end lost 4 bases, the J end lost 0 bases, and 11 bases lay between the germline ends. Germline CDR1 reads PRHDT; CDR2 reads FYEKMQ (reference sequence). This specimen comes from a study of molecular identifiers for immune sequencing clone quantification. TCRdb analysed the PCR reads with MiXCR anew, one entry per CDR3 protein. The table lists 30,000 to 45,000 distinct CDR3 sequences, roughly 20% of them singletons. This TCR derives from a human donor in good health. Some libraries in this study had Jurkat cell RNA spiked in. Input material: naive CD8+ T cells from blood, with Jurkat cell RNA spiked in. This sample's subset: FACS-sorted CD8+CD4-CCR7+CD45RA+ naive T cells. This rearrangement joins TRBV13 to TRBJ2-3; a possible D gene is TRBD2 (6 bases). This CDR3 reads CASSSRLGSTDTQYF. CDR3 in DNA: TGTGCCAGCAGCTCGAGACTAGGGAGCACAGATACGCAGTATTTT.